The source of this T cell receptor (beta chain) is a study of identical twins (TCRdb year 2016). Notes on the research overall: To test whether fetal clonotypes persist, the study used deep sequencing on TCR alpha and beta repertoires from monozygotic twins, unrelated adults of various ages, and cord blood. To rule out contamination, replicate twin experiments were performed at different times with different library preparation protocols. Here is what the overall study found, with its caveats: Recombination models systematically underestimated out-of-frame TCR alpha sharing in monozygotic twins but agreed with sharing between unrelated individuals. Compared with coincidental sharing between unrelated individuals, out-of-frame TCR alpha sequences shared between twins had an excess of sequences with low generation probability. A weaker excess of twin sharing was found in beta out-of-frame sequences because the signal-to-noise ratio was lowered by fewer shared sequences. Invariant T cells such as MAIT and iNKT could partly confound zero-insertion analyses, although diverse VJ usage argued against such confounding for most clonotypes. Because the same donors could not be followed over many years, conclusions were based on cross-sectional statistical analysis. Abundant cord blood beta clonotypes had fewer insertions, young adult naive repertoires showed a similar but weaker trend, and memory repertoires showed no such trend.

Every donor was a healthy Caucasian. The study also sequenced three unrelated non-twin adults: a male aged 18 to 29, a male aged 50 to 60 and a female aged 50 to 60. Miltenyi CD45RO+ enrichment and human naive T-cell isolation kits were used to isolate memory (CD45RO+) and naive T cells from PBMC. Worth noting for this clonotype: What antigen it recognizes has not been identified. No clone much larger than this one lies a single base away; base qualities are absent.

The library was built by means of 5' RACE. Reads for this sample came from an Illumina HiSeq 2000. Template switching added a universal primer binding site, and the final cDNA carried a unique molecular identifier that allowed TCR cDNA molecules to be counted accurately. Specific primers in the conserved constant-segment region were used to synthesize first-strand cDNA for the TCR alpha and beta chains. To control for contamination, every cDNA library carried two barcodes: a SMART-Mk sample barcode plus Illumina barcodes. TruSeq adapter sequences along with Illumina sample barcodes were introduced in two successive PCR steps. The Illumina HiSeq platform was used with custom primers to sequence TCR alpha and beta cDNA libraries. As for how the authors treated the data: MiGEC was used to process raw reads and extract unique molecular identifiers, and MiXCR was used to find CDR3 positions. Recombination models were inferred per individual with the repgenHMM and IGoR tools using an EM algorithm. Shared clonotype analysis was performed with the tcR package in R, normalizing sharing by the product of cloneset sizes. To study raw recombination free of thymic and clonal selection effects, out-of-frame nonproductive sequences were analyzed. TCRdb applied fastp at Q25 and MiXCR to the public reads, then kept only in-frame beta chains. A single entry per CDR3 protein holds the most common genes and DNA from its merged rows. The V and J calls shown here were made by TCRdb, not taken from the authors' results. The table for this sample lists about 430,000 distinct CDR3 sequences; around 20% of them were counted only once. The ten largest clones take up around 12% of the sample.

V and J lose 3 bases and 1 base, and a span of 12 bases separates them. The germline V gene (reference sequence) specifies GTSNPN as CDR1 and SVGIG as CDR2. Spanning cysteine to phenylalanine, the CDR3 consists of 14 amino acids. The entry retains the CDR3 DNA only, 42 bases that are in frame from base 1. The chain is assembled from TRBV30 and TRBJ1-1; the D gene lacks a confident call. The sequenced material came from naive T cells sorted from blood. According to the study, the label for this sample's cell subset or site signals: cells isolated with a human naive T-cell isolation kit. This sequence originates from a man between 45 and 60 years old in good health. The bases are TGTGCCTGGAGGGTGGATTGGGGGAACACTGAAGCTTTCTTT. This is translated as CAWRVDWGNTEAFF.